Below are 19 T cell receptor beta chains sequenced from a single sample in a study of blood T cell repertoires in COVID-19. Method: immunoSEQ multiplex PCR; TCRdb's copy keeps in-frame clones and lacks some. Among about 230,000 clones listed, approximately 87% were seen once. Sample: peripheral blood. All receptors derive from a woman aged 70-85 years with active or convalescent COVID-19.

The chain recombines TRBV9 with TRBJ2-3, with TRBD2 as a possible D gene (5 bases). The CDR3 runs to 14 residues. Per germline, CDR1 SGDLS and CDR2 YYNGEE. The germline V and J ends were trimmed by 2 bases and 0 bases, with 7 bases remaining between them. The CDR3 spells CASSVEVSTDTQYF. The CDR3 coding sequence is TGTGCCAGCAGCGTGGAGGTTAGCACAGATACGCAGTATTTT.

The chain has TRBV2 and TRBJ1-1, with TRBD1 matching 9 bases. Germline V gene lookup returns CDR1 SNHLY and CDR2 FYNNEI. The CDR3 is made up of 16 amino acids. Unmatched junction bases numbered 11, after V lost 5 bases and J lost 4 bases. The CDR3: CASSWDRVQAGTEAFF. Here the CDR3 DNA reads TGTGCCAGCAGTTGGGACAGGGTCCAAGCGGGCACTGAAGCTTTCTTT.

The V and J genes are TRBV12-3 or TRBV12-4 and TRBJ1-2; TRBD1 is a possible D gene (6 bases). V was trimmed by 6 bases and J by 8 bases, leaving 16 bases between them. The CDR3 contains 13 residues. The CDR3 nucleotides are TGTGCCAGCAGACTAGGGGGGGCGCGGGGCTACACCTTC. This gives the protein CASRLGGARGYTF.

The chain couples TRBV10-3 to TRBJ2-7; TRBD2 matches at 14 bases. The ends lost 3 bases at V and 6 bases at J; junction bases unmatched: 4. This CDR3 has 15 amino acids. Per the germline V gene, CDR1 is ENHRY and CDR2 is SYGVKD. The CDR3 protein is CAISDPGLAGVEQYF. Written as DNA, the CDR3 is TGTGCCATCAGTGACCCGGGACTAGCGGGAGTCGAGCAGTACTTC.

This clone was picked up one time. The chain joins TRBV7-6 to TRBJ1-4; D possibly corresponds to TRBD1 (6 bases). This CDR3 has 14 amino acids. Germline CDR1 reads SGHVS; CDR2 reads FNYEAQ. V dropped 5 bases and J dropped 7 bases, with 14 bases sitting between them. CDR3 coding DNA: TGTGCCAGCAGCCAAGGCAGGGGAGTTGAAAAACTGTTTTTT. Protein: CASSQGRGVEKLFF.

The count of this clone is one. CDR3 amino acids: CASSLGGVAKTQYF. CDR3 nucleotides: TGTGCCAGCAGCTTAGGGGGGGTTGCGAAGACCCAGTACTTC. The chain carries TRBV7-9 and TRBJ2-5, with TRBD2 as a possible D gene (6 bases). V was pared by 1 base and J by 6 bases, with 12 bases between. CDR1 and CDR2 (germline): SEHNR, FQNEAQ (reference sequence). The CDR3 has 14 residues.

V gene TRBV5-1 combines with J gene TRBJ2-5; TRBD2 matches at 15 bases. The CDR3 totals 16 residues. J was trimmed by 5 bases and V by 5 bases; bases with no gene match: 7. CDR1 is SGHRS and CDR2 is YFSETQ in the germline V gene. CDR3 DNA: TGCGCCAGCAGAGCGGGACTAGCGGGGGGTAGGGAGACCCAGTACTTC. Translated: CASRAGLAGGRETQYF.

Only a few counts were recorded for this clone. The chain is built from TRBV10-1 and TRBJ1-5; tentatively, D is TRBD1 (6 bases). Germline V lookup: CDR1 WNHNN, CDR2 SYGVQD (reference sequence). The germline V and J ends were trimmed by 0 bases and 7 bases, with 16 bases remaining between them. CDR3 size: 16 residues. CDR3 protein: CASSESGWGTWQPQHF. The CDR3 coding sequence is TGCGCCAGCAGTGAGTCCGGGTGGGGGACATGGCAGCCCCAGCATTTT.

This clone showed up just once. The CDR3 region has the DNA TGTGCCAGCTCACCACCGTACTCTGGAAACACCATATATTTT. Its protein is CASSPPYSGNTIYF. The chain has TRBV18 and TRBJ1-3, with D hard to call. V lost 0 bases and J 0 bases, leaving 3 bases between the germline ends. Per the germline V gene, CDR1 is KGHSH and CDR2 is LQKENI. CDR3 length: 14 amino acids.

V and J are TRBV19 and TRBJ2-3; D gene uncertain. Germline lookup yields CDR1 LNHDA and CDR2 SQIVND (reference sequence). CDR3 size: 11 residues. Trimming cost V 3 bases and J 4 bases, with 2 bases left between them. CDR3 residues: CASSISDTQYF. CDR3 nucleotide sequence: TGTGCCAGTAGTATCTCAGATACGCAGTATTTT. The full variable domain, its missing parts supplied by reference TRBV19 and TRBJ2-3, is DGGITQSPKYLFRKEGQNVTLSCEQNLNHDAMYWYRQDPGQGLRLIYYSQIVNDFQKGDIAEGYSVSREKKESFPLTVTSAQKNPTAFYLCASSISDTQYFGPGTRLTVL.

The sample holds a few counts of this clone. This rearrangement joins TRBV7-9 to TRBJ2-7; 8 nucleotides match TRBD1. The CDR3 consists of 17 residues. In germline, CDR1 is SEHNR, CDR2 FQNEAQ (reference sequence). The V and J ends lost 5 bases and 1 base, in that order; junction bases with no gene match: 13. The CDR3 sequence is CASSGSTRGQGSYEQYF. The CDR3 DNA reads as TGTGCCAGCAGCGGATCCACCAGGGGGCAGGGGTCCTACGAGCAGTACTTC.

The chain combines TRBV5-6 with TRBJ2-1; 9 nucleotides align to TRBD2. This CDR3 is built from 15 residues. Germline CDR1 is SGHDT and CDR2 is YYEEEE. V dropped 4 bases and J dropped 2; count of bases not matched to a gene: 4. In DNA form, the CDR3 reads TGTGCCAGCAGCGCGGCGGGGGGGGCCTACAATGAGCAGTTCTTC. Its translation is CASSAAGGAYNEQFF.

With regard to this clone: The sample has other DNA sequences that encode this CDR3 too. CDR3 residues: CASSLSGSSYEQYF. For the CDR3, the DNA is TGTGCCAGCAGTTTGTCGGGGAGCTCCTACGAGCAGTACTTC. This sequence joins TRBV28 and TRBJ2-7; D may be TRBD2 (5 bases). The CDR3 has 14 residues. V lost 3 bases, J lost 0 bases, and 9 bases lay in between. Germline V CDR1 and CDR2: MDHEN, SYDVKM.

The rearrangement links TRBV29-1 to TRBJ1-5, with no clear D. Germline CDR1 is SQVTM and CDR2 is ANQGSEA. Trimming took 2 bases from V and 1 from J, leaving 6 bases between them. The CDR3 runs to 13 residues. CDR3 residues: CSVEPGSNQPQHF. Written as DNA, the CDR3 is TGCAGCGTTGAACCGGGGAGCAATCAGCCCCAGCATTTT. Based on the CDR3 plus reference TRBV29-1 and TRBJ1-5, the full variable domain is SAVISQKPSRDICQRGTSLTIQCQVDSQVTMMFWYRQQPGQSLTLIATANQGSEATYESGFVIDKFPISRPNLTFSTLTVSNMSPEDSSIYLCSVEPGSNQPQHFGDGTRLSIL.

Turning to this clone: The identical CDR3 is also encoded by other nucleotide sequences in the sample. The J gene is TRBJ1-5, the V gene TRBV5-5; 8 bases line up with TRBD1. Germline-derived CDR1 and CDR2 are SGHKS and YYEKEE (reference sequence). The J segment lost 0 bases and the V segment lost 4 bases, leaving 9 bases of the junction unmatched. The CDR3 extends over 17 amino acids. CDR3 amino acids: CASSGGTGSYSNQPQHF. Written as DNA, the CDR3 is TGTGCCAGCAGCGGTGGGACAGGATCTTATAGCAATCAGCCCCAGCATTTT.

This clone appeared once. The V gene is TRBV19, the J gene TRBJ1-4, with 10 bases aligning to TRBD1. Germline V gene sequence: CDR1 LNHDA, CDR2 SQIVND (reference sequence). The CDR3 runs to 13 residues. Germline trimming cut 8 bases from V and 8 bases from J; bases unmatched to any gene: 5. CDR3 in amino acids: CASRQGAGEKLFF. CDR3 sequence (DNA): TGTGCCAGTCGACAGGGGGCAGGGGAAAAACTGTTTTTT.

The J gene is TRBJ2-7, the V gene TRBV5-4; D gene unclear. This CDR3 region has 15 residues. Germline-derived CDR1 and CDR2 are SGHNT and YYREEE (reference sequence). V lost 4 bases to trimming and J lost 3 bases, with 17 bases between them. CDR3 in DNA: TGTGCCAGCAGCAACCCCCACGAGGTAGGCTACGAGCAGTACTTC. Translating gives CASSNPHEVGYEQYF.

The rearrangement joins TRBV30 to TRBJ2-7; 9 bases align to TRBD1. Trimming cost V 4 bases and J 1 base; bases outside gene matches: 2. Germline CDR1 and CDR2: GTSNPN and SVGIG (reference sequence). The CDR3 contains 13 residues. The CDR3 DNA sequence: TGTGCCTGGACCGGGACAGGGTCCTACGAGCAGTACTTC. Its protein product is CAWTGTGSYEQYF.

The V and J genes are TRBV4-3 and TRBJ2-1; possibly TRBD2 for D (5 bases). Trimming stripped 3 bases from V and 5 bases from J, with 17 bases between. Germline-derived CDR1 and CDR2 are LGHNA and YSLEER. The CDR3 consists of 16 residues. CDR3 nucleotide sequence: TGCGCCAGCAGCCACCTAGTTACCGGGGAGCACAATGAGCAGTTCTTC. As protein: CASSHLVTGEHNEQFF.